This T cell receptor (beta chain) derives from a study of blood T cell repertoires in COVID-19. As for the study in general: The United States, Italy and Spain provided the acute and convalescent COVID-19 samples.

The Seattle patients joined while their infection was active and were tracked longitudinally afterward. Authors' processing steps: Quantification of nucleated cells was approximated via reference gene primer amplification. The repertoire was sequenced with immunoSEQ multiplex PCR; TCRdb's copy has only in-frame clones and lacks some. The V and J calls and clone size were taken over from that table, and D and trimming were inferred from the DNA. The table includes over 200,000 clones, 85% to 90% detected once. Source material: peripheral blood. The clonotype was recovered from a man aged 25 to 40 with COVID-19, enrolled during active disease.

CDR3 sequence reads: CSVQGISYEQYF. DNA of the CDR3: TGCAGCGTCCAGGGTATCTCCTACGAGCAGTACTTC. The rearrangement joins TRBV29-1 to TRBJ2-7, with TRBD1 as a possible D gene (5 bases). There are 12 residues in the CDR3. Germline V gene lookup returns CDR1 SQVTM and CDR2 ANQGSEA. Trimming removed 6 bases from V and 0 bases from J, with 9 bases in between.